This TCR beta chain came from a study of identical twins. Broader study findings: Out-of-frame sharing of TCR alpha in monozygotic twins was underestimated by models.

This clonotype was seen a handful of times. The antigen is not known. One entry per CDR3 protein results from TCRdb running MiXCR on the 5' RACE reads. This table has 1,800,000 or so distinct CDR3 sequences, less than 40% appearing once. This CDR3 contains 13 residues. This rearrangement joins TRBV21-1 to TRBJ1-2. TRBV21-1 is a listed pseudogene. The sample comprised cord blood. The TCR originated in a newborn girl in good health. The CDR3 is CASSISDNYGYTF. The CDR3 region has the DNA TGTGCCAGCAGCATCTCTGACAACTATGGCTACACCTTC.